Shown below are 3 T cell receptor beta chains from a single sample sequenced in a study of T cell repertoires in cytomegalovirus infection. TCRdb re-called the reads through MiXCR, storing one row per CDR3 protein. The sample shows 150,000 to 200,000 distinct CDR3 sequences, approximately 19% of them seen only once. The specimen sequenced was PBMCs. All receptors derive from a human donor in good health (CMV status not recorded). Some clones in this sample may be carry-over from other donors' samples.

This clonotype was detected many times. CDR3 in amino acids: CASAGGPGQPQHF. The DNA for the CDR3 is TGTGCCAGTGCGGGGGGGCCGGGCCAGCCCCAGCATTTT. J is TRBJ1-5 and V is TRBV12-3 or TRBV12-4, with D tentatively TRBD1 (6 bases). This CDR3 is 13 amino acids long. V was trimmed by 9 bases and J by 7 bases, leaving 16 bases between them.

This chain joins TRBV20-1 and TRBJ1-5; D unresolved. Trimming left V 2 bases short and J 7 bases short, with 9 bases between. The CDR3 covers 12 residues. Germline lookup yields CDR1 DFQATT and CDR2 SNEGSKA (reference sequence). The CDR3 sequence: CSARRPSQPQHF. For the CDR3, the DNA is TGCAGTGCTAGACGTCCGTCCCAGCCCCAGCATTTT.

The rearrangement links TRBV23-1 to TRBJ1-1; D gene unclear. TRBV23-1 is an ORF for which the function is uncertain. The CDR3 length is 16 residues. V lost 4 bases to trimming and J lost 0 bases, with 15 bases between them. CDR3 residues: CASSPQRQTMNTEAFF. The DNA of the CDR3 is TGCGCCAGCAGTCCACAGAGGCAAACTATGAACACTGAAGCTTTCTTT.